The rows below give T cell receptor beta chains drawn from one sample of a study of cytomegalovirus exposure and HLA in healthy donors. Produced via immunoSEQ multiplex PCR; TCRdb's table is partial and in-frame only. The data contain 200,000 to 250,000 clones, roughly 90% of them singletons. The specimen was PBMCs. Receptors originate from a man between 18 and 29 years old in good health and CMV-seropositive. The CDR3 runs from the conserved cysteine through the conserved F or W. A D gene is named only where the DNA matches it firmly. Clone size appears in some rows only: once, few, many, or a class for an expanded clone.

d_gene | abundance | j_gene | v_gene | CDR3aa | CDR3nt
TRBD1 | - | TRBJ2-7 | TRBV2 | CASSLGTGGPYEQYF | TGTGCCAGCAGTCTAGGGACAGGGGGTCCCTACGAGCAGTACTTC
- | - | TRBJ1-5 | TRBV5-6 | CASSLSGRSNQPQHF | TGTGCCAGCAGCCTCTCGGGAAGAAGCAATCAGCCCCAGCATTTT
- | - | TRBJ2-2 | TRBV7-9 | CASSFIQGNTGELFF | TGTGCCAGCAGCTTCATCCAGGGAAACACCGGGGAGCTGTTTTTT
TRBD1 | - | TRBJ1-1 | TRBV5-1 | CASSHDRAIEAFF | TGCGCCAGCAGCCACGACAGGGCGATTGAAGCTTTCTTT
- | - | TRBJ1-2 | TRBV30 | CAWRGQLNYGYTF | TGTGCCTGGAGAGGACAGCTTAACTATGGCTACACCTTC
TRBD1 | - | TRBJ1-5 | TRBV5-1 | CASSLAGGSNQPQHF | TGCGCCAGCAGCTTGGCAGGGGGTAGCAATCAGCCCCAGCATTTT
- | few | TRBJ2-1 | TRBV27 | CAPRRVYNEQFF | TGTGCCCCAAGAAGGGTCTACAATGAGCAGTTCTTC
TRBD1 | - | TRBJ2-6 | TRBV5-1 | CASSYTTGVRGANVLTF | TGCGCCAGCAGCTACACCACAGGGGTGAGGGGGGCCAACGTCCTGACTTTC
TRBD1 | - | TRBJ2-2 | TRBV5-4 | CASSLAGTVNTGELFF | TGTGCCAGCAGCTTGGCGGGGACAGTGAACACCGGGGAGCTGTTTTTT
- | few | TRBJ2-1 | TRBV6-4 | CASSDSSTVDEQFF | TGTGCCAGCAGTGACTCTAGTACAGTGGATGAGCAGTTCTTC
TRBD2 | - | TRBJ2-7 | TRBV29-1 | CSVSSGEGYEQYF | TGCAGCGTTTCTAGCGGGGAGGGCTACGAGCAGTACTTC
- | - | TRBJ2-7 | TRBV6-5 | CASSYRPDYEQYF | TGTGCCAGCAGTTACAGGCCGGATTACGAGCAGTACTTC
- | - | TRBJ2-5 | TRBV9 | CASSVGSREETQYF | TGTGCCAGCAGCGTAGGGTCAAGGGAAGAGACCCAGTACTTC
- | - | TRBJ2-2 | TRBV6-1 | CASSELLTGELFF | TGTGCCAGCAGTGAACTTTTAACCGGGGAGCTGTTTTTT
- | - | TRBJ1-5 | TRBV2 | CASSVGVSNQPQHF | TGTGCCAGCAGTGTGGGGGTTAGCAATCAGCCCCAGCATTTT
- | - | TRBJ2-7 | TRBV27 | CASSFAQGAYEQYF | TGTGCCAGCAGTTTTGCCCAGGGTGCCTACGAGCAGTACTTC
TRBD2 | - | TRBJ2-7 | TRBV11-1 | CASSLALAAYEQYF | TGTGCCAGCAGCTTAGCACTAGCGGCCTACGAGCAGTACTTC
- | - | TRBJ2-5 | TRBV5-6 | CASSLQAYVRETQYF | TGTGCCAGCAGCTTGCAAGCGTACGTGAGGGAGACCCAGTACTTC
- | - | TRBJ2-5 | TRBV19 | CASSPNPGTYKTQYF | TGTGCCAGTAGTCCAAATCCCGGGACCTACAAGACCCAGTACTTC
- | - | TRBJ1-2 | TRBV6-1 | CASGRSPGDYGYTF | TGTGCCAGCGGAAGGTCCCCCGGGGACTATGGCTACACCTTC
- | - | TRBJ2-1 | TRBV25-1 | CASSMTGQQFF | TGTGCCAGCAGTATGACGGGTCAGCAGTTCTTC
- | - | TRBJ1-2 | TRBV18 | CASSPQTGQEAYGYTF | TGTGCCAGCTCGCCGCAGACAGGCCAAGAGGCCTATGGCTACACCTTC
- | - | TRBJ2-7 | TRBV6-5 | CASSYSQGPYEQYF | TGTGCCAGCAGTTACTCGCAGGGCCCCTACGAGCAGTACTTC
- | - | TRBJ1-1 | TRBV18 | CASSPGFSTEAFF | TGTGCCAGCTCACCAGGGTTCAGCACTGAAGCTTTCTTT
- | many | TRBJ1-4 | TRBV30 | CAWSVSRGVTNEKLFF | TGTGCCTGGAGTGTCTCGCGGGGCGTAACTAATGAAAAACTGTTTTTT
TRBD2 | - | TRBJ2-1 | TRBV29-1 | CSTTSGSGNEQFF | TGCAGCACAACTAGCGGGAGTGGCAATGAGCAGTTCTTC
TRBD2 | - | TRBJ2-2 | TRBV28 | CASSLGTSGPGVGTGELFF | TGTGCCAGCAGCCTCGGGACTAGCGGCCCAGGGGTGGGCACCGGGGAGCTGTTTTTT
- | once | TRBJ1-5 | TRBV6-6 | CASRGKGNQPQHF | TGTGCCAGCAGGGGAAAAGGCAATCAGCCCCAGCATTTT
- | once | TRBJ1-3 | TRBV30 | CAWSVPAPKSGNTIYF | TGTGCCTGGAGTGTACCCGCACCTAAGTCTGGAAACACCATATATTTT
- | - | TRBJ2-7 | TRBV28 | CASRGSGSYEQYF | TGTGCCAGCCGGGGGAGTGGGAGCTACGAGCAGTACTTC
- | - | TRBJ2-3 | TRBV5-1 | CASSLALADTQYF | TGCGCCAGCAGCTTGGCCCTCGCAGATACGCAGTATTTT
- | once | TRBJ1-2 | TRBV7-9 | CASSLVRGANYGYTF | TGTGCCAGCAGCTTAGTAAGGGGGGCTAACTATGGCTACACCTTC
- | - | TRBJ1-5 | TRBV7-2 | CASRPDRNSNQPQHF | TGTGCCAGCAGACCTGACAGAAATAGCAATCAGCCCCAGCATTTT
- | - | TRBJ1-1 | TRBV6-1 | CASTRLTNTEAFF | TGTGCCAGCACGCGGCTGACGAACACTGAAGCTTTCTTT
- | - | TRBJ1-1 | TRBV7-9 | CASSLALRGVGTEAFF | TGTGCCAGCAGCTTAGCTTTGAGGGGCGTGGGCACTGAAGCTTTCTTT
TRBD1 | once | TRBJ2-2 | TRBV7-9 | CASSSDRALNTGELFF | TGTGCCAGCAGCTCGGACAGGGCCTTAAACACCGGGGAGCTGTTTTTT
- | - | TRBJ2-3 | TRBV7-3 | CASSSGLSLFDTQYF | TGTGCCAGCAGCTCGGGACTTTCCCTTTTTGATACGCAGTATTTT
- | once | TRBJ2-2 | TRBV7-6 | CASSPGRRENTGELFF | TGTGCCAGCAGCCCCGGCCGCAGGGAGAACACCGGGGAGCTGTTTTTT
- | - | TRBJ1-2 | TRBV20-1 | CSARGVDGYTF | TGCAGTGCTAGAGGGGTGGATGGCTACACCTTC
- | - | TRBJ1-4 | TRBV6-8 | CASSRSGTEGLGNEKLFF | TGTGCCAGCAGTCGGTCGGGGACGGAGGGTCTTGGTAATGAAAAACTGTTTTTT
TRBD2 | - | TRBJ2-1 | TRBV7-2 | CASSLLAGGYNEQFF | TGTGCCAGCAGCCTGCTAGCGGGAGGCTACAATGAGCAGTTCTTC
- | - | TRBJ2-7 | TRBV6-1 | CASSEALTTYEQYF | TGTGCCAGCAGTGAAGCGCTAACTACTTACGAGCAGTACTTC
- | - | TRBJ1-1 | TRBV5-1 | CASSTIGTSNTEAFF | TGCGCCAGCAGCACGATAGGGACATCGAACACTGAAGCTTTCTTT
- | - | TRBJ1-1 | TRBV29-1 | CSVWPGDGEAFF | TGCAGCGTCTGGCCCGGGGACGGAGAAGCTTTCTTT
- | - | TRBJ1-1 | TRBV5-1 | CASSLYNSNTEAFF | TGCGCCAGCAGCTTGTACAACTCGAACACTGAAGCTTTCTTT
TRBD1 | - | TRBJ1-5 | TRBV19 | CASSWTGSSNQPQHF | TGTGCCAGTAGTTGGACAGGGAGTAGCAATCAGCCCCAGCATTTT
TRBD2 | once | TRBJ2-1 | TRBV7-6 | CASSLVERESYAPEQFF | TGTGCCAGCAGCTTAGTCGAGCGGGAGAGTTACGCACCTGAGCAGTTCTTC
- | - | TRBJ2-6 | TRBV28 | CASSLWEGSGANVLTF | TGTGCCAGCAGTTTATGGGAGGGCTCTGGGGCCAACGTCCTGACTTTC
TRBD1 | - | TRBJ1-2 | TRBV27 | CASSMDRGRFYGYTF | TGTGCCAGCAGTATGGACAGGGGGCGATTCTATGGCTACACCTTC
- | once | TRBJ1-2 | TRBV6-1 | CATSDRGVANYGYTF | TGTGCCACCAGTGACCGGGGGGTCGCTAACTATGGCTACACCTTC
- | - | TRBJ1-5 | TRBV5-6 | CASSLDGRQGTNQPQHF | TGTGCCAGCAGCCTGGACGGGCGGCAGGGGACCAATCAGCCCCAGCATTTT
TRBD1 | - | TRBJ2-5 | TRBV6-5 | CASSQSSGQGITQYF | TGTGCCAGCAGTCAAAGTTCGGGACAGGGGATAACCCAGTACTTC
- | - | TRBJ2-3 | TRBV30 | CAWGEGPPVGDTQYF | TGTGCCTGGGGCGAGGGACCCCCAGTTGGGGATACGCAGTATTTT
- | - | TRBJ2-2 | TRBV9 | CASSATHKGGNTGELFF | TGTGCCAGCAGCGCTACCCACAAGGGGGGGAACACCGGGGAGCTGTTTTTT
- | - | TRBJ2-6 | TRBV27 | CASSFLGQGGPGANVLTF | TGTGCCAGCAGTTTTTTGGGGCAGGGAGGTCCTGGGGCCAACGTCCTGACTTTC